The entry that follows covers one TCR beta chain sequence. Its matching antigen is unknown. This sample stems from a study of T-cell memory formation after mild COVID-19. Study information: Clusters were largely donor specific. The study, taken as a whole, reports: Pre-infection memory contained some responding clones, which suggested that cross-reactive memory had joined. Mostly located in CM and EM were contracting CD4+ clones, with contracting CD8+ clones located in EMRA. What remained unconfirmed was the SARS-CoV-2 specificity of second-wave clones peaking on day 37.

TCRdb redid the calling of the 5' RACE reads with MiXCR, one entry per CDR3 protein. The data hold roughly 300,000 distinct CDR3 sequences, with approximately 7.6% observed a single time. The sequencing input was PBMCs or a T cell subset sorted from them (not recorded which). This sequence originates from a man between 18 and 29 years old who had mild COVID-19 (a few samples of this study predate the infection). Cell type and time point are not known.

DNA of the CDR3: TGCGCCAGCAGGCGGCGGGGCGCCTACAATGAGCAGTTCTTC. It codes for CASRRRGAYNEQFF. The rearrangement joins TRBV5-1 to TRBJ2-1; tentatively, D is TRBD2 (6 bases). V lost 5 bases and J lost 2, with 11 bases in between. Germline loops: CDR1 SGHRS, CDR2 YFSETQ. The CDR3 runs 14 residues.